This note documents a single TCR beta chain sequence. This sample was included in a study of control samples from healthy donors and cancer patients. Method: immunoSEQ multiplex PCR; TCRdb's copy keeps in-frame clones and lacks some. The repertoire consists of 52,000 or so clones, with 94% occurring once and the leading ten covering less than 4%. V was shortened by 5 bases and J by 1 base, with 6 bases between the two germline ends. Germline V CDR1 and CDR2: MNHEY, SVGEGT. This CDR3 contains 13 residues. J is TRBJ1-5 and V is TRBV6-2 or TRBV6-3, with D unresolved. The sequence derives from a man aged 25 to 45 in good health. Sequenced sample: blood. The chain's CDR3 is CASSTGSNQPQHF. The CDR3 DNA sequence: TGTGCCAGCAGTACTGGAAGCAATCAGCCCCAGCATTTT.